The 21 T cell receptor beta chains below come from one sample, sequenced in a study of beta chain features in type 1 diabetes. Of the isolated RNA, all was reverse transcribed, and so the sequenced material was expressed TCRB transcripts. Libraries were prepared by immunoSEQ multiplex PCR; TCRdb keeps only in-frame clonotypes and omits some of them. The profile shows approximately 120,000 clones, 40% of them singletons. Sequencing used stem cell memory CD4+ T cells from blood. The receptor set was obtained from a woman younger than 30 in good health.

The chain is built from TRBV7-2 and TRBJ2-1; TRBD1 is a possible D gene (6 bases). The CDR3 extends over 12 amino acids. Germline assignment: CDR1 SGHTA and CDR2 FQGNSA. V shed 5 bases and J shed 11 bases, with 13 bases lying between them. CDR3 residues: CASSPGTPKQFF. DNA of the CDR3: TGTGCCAGCAGCCCCGGGACACCGAAGCAGTTCTTC.

The rearrangement uses TRBV30 and TRBJ2-7, with TRBD2 matching over 9 bases. Germline loops: CDR1 GTSNPN, CDR2 SVGIG (reference sequence). The V and J ends lost 3 bases and 6 bases, in that order; junction bases with no gene match: 12. The CDR3 covers 15 residues. CDR3 DNA sequence: TGTGCCTGGAGGTCACCCGGGACTAGCAGTCGCGAGCAGTACTTC. Translating gives CAWRSPGTSSREQYF.

The rearrangement links TRBV28 to TRBJ2-7; TRBD1 matches 9 bases. CDR1 MDHEN and CDR2 SYDVKM come from the germline V gene. This CDR3 is 15 amino acids long. J gave up 0 bases and V 5 bases, and 5 bases lay outside the gene matches. This CDR3 is CASSKPGQGSYEQYF. CDR3 sequence (DNA): TGTGCCAGCAGTAAACCGGGACAGGGCTCCTACGAGCAGTACTTC.

The CDR3 sequence is CSVEGTGLAGYNEQFF. CDR3 in DNA: TGCAGCGTTGAAGGTACGGGACTAGCGGGGTACAATGAGCAGTTCTTC. This sequence joins TRBV29-1 and TRBJ2-1, with 13 bases that match TRBD2. CDR3 length: 16 amino acids. Looked up from germline, CDR1 is SQVTM and CDR2 is ANQGSEA. Losses at the gene ends were 1 base for V and 4 bases for J; bases not matched to a gene: 4.

The gene calls are TRBV7-3 and TRBJ2-3, with 8 nucleotides matching TRBD2. From germline, CDR1 is SGHTA and CDR2 FQGTGA. J lost 5 bases, V lost 7 bases, and 11 bases had no gene match. CDR3 length equals 15 residues. The CDR3 reads CASNLNGLAGDTQYF. Written as DNA, the CDR3 is TGTGCCAGCAACCTTAACGGGCTAGCGGGAGATACGCAGTATTTT.

This chain connects TRBV6-5 to TRBJ2-1, with D unresolved. CDR3 length: 12 amino acids. CDR1 is MNHEY, CDR2 SVGAGI, per germline. Trimming cost V 10 bases and J 5 bases, with 12 bases left between them. The CDR3 DNA reads as TGTGCCACCTCGAGGCAGCACAATGAGCAGTTCTTC. Its protein is CATSRQHNEQFF.

The rearrangement joins TRBV5-1 to TRBJ1-2, with TRBD1 identical over 7 bases. The CDR3 extends over 15 amino acids. Per the germline V gene, CDR1 is SGHRS and CDR2 is YFSETQ. V lost 4 bases, J lost 4 bases, and 10 bases stayed unmatched. Here the CDR3 DNA reads TGCGCCAGCAGCGTTTCCGGGACAGCAACCTATGGCTACACCTTC. As protein: CASSVSGTATYGYTF.

This clone was seen more than once but under ten times. The rearrangement uses TRBV5-1 and TRBJ2-7; 7 bases match TRBD2. V lost 6 bases, J lost 3 bases, and 12 bases stayed unmatched. CDR1 SGHRS and CDR2 YFSETQ come from the germline V gene. This CDR3 spans 15 amino acids. The CDR3, as DNA: TGCGCCAGCATCCCCCATATCGGGGGGAACTACGAGCAGTACTTC. Encoded protein: CASIPHIGGNYEQYF.

The V and J genes are TRBV23-1 and TRBJ2-7; TRBD2 might be the D (5 bases). TRBV23-1 is treated as an ORF (open reading frame) with a function not yet certain. The CDR3 consists of 14 residues. V was shortened by 1 base and J by 1 base, with 8 bases between the two germline ends. The DNA for the CDR3 is TGCGCCAGCAGTCAATTAGCGTGTTCCTACGAGCAGTACTTC. Translated, it gives CASSQLACSYEQYF.

The genes are TRBV30 and TRBJ1-2; D gene unclear. The CDR3 is made up of 12 amino acids. The germline V gene encodes CDR1 GTSNPN and CDR2 SVGIG (reference sequence). Trimming cost V 0 bases and J 13 bases, with 15 bases left between them. CDR3 in amino acids: CAWSVRVTGITF. CDR3 nucleotides: TGTGCCTGGAGTGTACGGGTTACGGGAATCACCTTC.

This clone was counted only a few times. The chain combines TRBV29-1 with TRBJ1-1; possibly TRBD1 for D (6 bases). The germline gives CDR1 SQVTM, CDR2 ANQGSEA. CDR3 length: 12 residues. The CDR3 loop is CSSGGAAVEAFF. The DNA of the CDR3 is TGCAGTTCGGGGGGGGCAGCGGTGGAAGCTTTCTTT. Full variable domain (remainder filled in from reference TRBV29-1 and TRBJ1-1): SAVISQKPSRDICQRGTSLTIQCQVDSQVTMMFWYRQQPGQSLTLIATANQGSEATYESGFVIDKFPISRPNLTFSTLTVSNMSPEDSSIYLCSSGGAAVEAFFGQGTRLTVV.

This chain connects TRBV6-1 to TRBJ2-3; 10 bases agree with TRBD2. The CDR3 is made up of 17 amino acids. Germline CDR1 MNHNS, CDR2 SASEGT. J was trimmed by 2 bases and V by 4 bases; bases with no gene match: 9. CDR3 region: CASSARGTSAYTDTQYF. In nucleotides, the CDR3 is TGTGCCAGCAGTGCCCGAGGGACTAGCGCTTACACAGATACGCAGTATTTT.

This clone was counted a few times. The chain has TRBV19 and TRBJ2-2; TRBD2 aligns across 7 bases. With V trimmed by 5 bases and J by 6 bases, 9 bases remained unmatched. CDR3 length: 15 residues. Germline CDR1 LNHDA, CDR2 SQIVND (reference sequence). The CDR3 region has the DNA TGTGCCAGTAGTCCCGTTGGCGGGAGTTCCGGGGAGCTGTTTTTT. Its protein is CASSPVGGSSGELFF.

This rearrangement joins TRBV11-2 to TRBJ2-3; the D gene is possibly TRBD2 (5 bases). The V end lost 5 bases, the J end lost 0 bases, and 15 bases lay between the germline ends. Germline loops: CDR1 SGHAT, CDR2 FQNNGV. The CDR3 contains 16 residues. CDR3 amino acids: CASSLGSRLSTDTQYF. CDR3 nucleotides: TGTGCCAGCAGCCTAGGGAGCCGACTTAGCACAGATACGCAGTATTTT.

The chain combines TRBV4-2 with TRBJ2-1; TRBD2 agrees at 8 bases. Per the germline V gene, CDR1 is LGHNA and CDR2 is YNFKEQ. After removal of 0 bases from V and 10 bases from J, the junction contained 2 bases not matched to a gene. The CDR3 spans 13 residues. This chain's CDR3 is CASSQERLAEQFF. The DNA of the CDR3 is TGTGCCAGCAGCCAAGAACGACTAGCGGAGCAGTTCTTC.

This clone appeared a few times. J is TRBJ2-1 and V is TRBV27, with D unclear. The germline V gene encodes CDR1 MNHEY and CDR2 SMNVEV (reference sequence). Trimming cost V 2 bases and J 4 bases, with 9 bases left between them. The CDR3 is 14 amino acids. Written as DNA, the CDR3 is TGTGCCAGCAGTTTAGTCTCCGTATACAATGAGCAGTTCTTC. Translating gives CASSLVSVYNEQFF.

The gene calls are TRBV28 and TRBJ2-7, with 9 positions matching TRBD1. The ends lost 7 bases at V and 4 bases at J; junction bases unmatched: 5. The CDR3 runs 13 residues. Germline V lookup: CDR1 MDHEN, CDR2 SYDVKM. The CDR3 reads CASTPGQGYEQYF. The DNA of the CDR3 is TGTGCCAGCACTCCTGGACAGGGGTACGAGCAGTACTTC.

V is TRBV29-1 and J is TRBJ2-5; 11 bases are a match to TRBD2. The CDR3 consists of 16 residues. Looked up from germline, CDR1 is SQVTM and CDR2 is ANQGSEA. V was clipped by 5 bases and J by 7 bases; unmatched bases: 15. The CDR3 bases are TGCAGCGTTAGAACTAGCGGGAGCTATGTTATTGGGACCCAGTACTTC. It is translated as CSVRTSGSYVIGTQYF. Using reference TRBV29-1 and TRBJ2-5 for the parts outside the CDR3, the full variable domain is SAVISQKPSRDICQRGTSLTIQCQVDSQVTMMFWYRQQPGQSLTLIATANQGSEATYESGFVIDKFPISRPNLTFSTLTVSNMSPEDSSIYLCSVRTSGSYVIGTQYFGPGTRLLVL.

The chain combines TRBV15 with TRBJ1-5; TRBD1 might be the D (5 bases). The germline V gene encodes CDR1 LNHNV and CDR2 YYDKDF (reference sequence). Trimming shortened V by 0 bases and J by 4 bases, and 10 bases separated the two germline ends. The CDR3 spans 15 residues. CDR3 sequence: CATSRDGTGNQPQHF. The DNA for the CDR3 is TGTGCCACCAGCAGAGATGGTACAGGTAATCAGCCCCAGCATTTT.

This clone was observed once. The genes are TRBV4-1 and TRBJ2-1; 10 nucleotides line up with TRBD2. The CDR3 covers 17 residues. Germline assignment: CDR1 MGHRA and CDR2 YSYEKL. V dropped 1 base and J dropped 7; count of bases not matched to a gene: 10. Here the CDR3 reads CASSQAELAGSLNEQFF. CDR3 nucleotide sequence: TGCGCCAGCAGCCAAGCCGAACTAGCGGGATCCCTTAATGAGCAGTTCTTC.

The chain is built from TRBV4-2 and TRBJ1-5; D may be TRBD1 (6 bases). The CDR3 loop spans 16 amino acids. V was cut by 1 base and J by 2 bases, with 12 bases left in between. Per germline, CDR1 LGHNA and CDR2 YNFKEQ. CDR3 sequence reads: CASSQGGQGGNQPQHF. CDR3 nucleotides: TGTGCCAGCAGCCAAGGGGGGCAGGGTGGCAATCAGCCCCAGCATTTT.